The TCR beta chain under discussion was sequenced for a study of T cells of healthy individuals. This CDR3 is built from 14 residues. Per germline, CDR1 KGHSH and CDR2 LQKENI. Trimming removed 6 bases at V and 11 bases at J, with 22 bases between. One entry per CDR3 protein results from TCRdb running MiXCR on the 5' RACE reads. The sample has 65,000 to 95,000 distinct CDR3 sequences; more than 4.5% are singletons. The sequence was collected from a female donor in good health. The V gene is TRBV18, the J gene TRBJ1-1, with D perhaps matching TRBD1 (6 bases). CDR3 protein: CASSQRAGAADAFF. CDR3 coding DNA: TGTGCCAGCTCGCAAAGGGCAGGGGCCGCCGACGCTTTCTTT. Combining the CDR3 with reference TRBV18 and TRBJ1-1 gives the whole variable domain NAGVMQNPRHLVRRRGQEARLRCSPMKGHSHVYWYRQLPEEGLKFMVYLQKENIIDESGMPKERFSAEFPKEGPSILRIQQVVRGDSAAYFCASSQRAGAADAFFGQGTRLTVV.